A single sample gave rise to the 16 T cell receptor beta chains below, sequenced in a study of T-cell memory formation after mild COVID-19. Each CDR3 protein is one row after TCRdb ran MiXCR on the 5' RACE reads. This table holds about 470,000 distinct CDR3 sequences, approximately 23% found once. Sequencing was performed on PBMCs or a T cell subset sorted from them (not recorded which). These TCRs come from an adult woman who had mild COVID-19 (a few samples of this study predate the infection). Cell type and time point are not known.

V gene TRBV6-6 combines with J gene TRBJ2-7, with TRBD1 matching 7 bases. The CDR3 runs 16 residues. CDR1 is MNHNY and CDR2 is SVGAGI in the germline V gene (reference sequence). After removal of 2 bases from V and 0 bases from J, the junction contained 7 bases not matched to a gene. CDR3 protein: CASSYPGTEFSYEQYF. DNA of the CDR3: TGTGCCAGCAGTTACCCTGGGACAGAATTCTCCTACGAGCAGTACTTC.

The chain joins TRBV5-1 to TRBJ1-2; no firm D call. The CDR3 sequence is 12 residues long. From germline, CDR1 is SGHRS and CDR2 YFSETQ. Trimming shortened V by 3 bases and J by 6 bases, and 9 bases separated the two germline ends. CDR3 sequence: CASSSQEDGYTF. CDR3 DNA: TGCGCCAGCAGCTCGCAGGAGGATGGCTACACCTTC.

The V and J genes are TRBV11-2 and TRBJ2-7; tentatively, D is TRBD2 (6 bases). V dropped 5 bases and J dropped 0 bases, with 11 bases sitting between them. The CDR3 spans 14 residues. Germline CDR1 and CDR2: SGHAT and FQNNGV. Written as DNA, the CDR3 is TGTGCCAGCAGCGCGACCGGGGGCTCCTACGAGCAGTACTTC. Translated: CASSATGGSYEQYF.

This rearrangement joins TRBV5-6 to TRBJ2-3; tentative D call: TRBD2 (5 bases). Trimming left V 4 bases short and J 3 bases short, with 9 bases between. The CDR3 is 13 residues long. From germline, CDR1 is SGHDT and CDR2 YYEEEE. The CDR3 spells CASSPLVTDTQYF. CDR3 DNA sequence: TGTGCCAGCAGCCCACTAGTTACAGATACGCAGTATTTT.

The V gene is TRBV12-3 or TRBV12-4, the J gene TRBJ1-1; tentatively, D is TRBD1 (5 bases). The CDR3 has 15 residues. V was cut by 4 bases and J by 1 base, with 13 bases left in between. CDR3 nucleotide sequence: TGTGCCAGCAGTTGGAGGGACCCTGCGAACACTGAAGCTTTCTTT. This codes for CASSWRDPANTEAFF.

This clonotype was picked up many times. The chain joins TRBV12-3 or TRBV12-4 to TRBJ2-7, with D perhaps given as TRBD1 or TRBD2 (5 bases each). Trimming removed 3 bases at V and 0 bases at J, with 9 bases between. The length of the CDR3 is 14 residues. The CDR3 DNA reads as TGTGCCAGCAGTTTGTTGGGGACCTCCTACGAGCAGTACTTC. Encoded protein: CASSLLGTSYEQYF.

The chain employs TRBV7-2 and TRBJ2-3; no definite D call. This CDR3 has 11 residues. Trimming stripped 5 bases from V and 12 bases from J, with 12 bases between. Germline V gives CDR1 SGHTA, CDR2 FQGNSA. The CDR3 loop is CASSPQVKQYF. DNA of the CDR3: TGTGCCAGCAGCCCTCAGGTTAAACAGTATTTT.

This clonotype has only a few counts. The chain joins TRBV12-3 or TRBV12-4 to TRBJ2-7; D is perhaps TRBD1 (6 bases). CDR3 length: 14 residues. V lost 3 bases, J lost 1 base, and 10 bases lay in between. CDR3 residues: CASSFGGLSYEQYF. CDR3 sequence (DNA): TGTGCCAGCAGTTTTGGGGGCTTATCCTACGAGCAGTACTTC.

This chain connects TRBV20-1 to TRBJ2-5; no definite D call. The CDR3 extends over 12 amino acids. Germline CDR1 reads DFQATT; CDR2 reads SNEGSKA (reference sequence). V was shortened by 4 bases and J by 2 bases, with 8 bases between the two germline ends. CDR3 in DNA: TGCAGTGCTACGAGGCAGCAAGAGACCCAGTACTTC. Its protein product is CSATRQQETQYF.

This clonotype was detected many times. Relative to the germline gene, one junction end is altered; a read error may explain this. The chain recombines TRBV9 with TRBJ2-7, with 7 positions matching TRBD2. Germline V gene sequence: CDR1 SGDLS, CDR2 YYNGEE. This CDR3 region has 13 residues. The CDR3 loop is CASSAGVSYEQYF. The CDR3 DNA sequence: TGCGCCAGCAGCGCGGGGGTCAGCTACGAGCAGTACTTC. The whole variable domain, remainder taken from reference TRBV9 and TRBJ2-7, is DSGVTQTPKHLITATGQRVTLRCSPRSGDLSVYWYQQSLDQGLQFLIQYYNGEERAKGNILERFSAQQFPDLHSELNLSSLELGDSALYFCASSAGVSYEQYFGPGTRLTVT.

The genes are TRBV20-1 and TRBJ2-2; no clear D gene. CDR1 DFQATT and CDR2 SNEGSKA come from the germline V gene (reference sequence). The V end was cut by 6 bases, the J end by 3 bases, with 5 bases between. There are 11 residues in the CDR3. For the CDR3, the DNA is TGCAGTGCCTACTACACCGGGGAGCTGTTTTTT. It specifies CSAYYTGELFF.

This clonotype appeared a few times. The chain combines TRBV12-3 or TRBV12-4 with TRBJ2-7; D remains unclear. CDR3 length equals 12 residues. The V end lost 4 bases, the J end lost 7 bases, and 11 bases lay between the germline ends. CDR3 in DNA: TGTGCCAGCAGTTCCCTGACCCTGGAGCAGTACTTC. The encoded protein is CASSSLTLEQYF.

The CDR3 bases are TGTGCCAGCAGCTTAGGACGACTGGATGAGCAGTTCTTC. As protein: CASSLGRLDEQFF. V is TRBV7-2 and J is TRBJ2-1; no definite D call. The V gene's germline CDR1 is SGHTA and CDR2 FQGNSA. CDR3 length: 13 residues. V lost 1 base to trimming and J lost 8 bases, with 9 bases between them.

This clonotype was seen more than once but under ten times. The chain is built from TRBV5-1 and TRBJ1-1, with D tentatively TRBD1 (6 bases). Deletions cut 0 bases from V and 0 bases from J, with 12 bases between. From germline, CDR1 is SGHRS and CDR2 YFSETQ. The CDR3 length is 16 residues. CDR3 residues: CASSLEGGTMNTEAFF. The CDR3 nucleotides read TGCGCCAGCAGCTTGGAGGGGGGAACCATGAACACTGAAGCTTTCTTT.

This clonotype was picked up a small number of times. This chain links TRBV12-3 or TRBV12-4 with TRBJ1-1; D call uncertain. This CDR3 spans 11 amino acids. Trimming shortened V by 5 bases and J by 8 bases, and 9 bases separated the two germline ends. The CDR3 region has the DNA TGTGCCAGCAGTCGGGAGTCAGAAGCTTTCTTT. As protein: CASSRESEAFF.

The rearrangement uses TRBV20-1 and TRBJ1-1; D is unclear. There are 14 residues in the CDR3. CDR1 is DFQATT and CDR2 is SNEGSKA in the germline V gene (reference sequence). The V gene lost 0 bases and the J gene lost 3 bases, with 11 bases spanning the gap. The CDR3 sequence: CSARDPQAYTEAFF. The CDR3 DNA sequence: TGCAGTGCTAGAGATCCCCAGGCTTACACTGAAGCTTTCTTT.